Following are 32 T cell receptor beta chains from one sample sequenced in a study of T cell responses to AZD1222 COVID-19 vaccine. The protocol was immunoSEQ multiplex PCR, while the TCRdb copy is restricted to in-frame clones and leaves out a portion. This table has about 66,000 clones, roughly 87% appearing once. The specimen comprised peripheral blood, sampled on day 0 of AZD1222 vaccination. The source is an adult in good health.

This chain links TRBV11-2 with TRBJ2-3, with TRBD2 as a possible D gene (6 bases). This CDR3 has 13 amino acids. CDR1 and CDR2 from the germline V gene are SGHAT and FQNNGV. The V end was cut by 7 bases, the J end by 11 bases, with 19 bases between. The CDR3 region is CASNFGPAGRQYF. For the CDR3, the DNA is TGTGCCAGCAACTTCGGACCAGCGGGTCGGCAGTATTTT. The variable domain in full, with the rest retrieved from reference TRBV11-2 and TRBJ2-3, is EAGVAQSPRYKIIEKRQSVAFWCNPISGHATLYWYQQILGQGPKLLIQFQNNGVVDDSQLPKDRFSAERLKGVDSTLKIQPAKLEDSAVYLCASNFGPAGRQYFGPGTRLTVL.

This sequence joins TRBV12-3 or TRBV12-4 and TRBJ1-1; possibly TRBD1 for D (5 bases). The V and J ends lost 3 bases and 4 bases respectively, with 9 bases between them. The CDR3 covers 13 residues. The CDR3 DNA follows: TGTGCCAGCAGTTTTAGGGGCCTCACTGAAGCTTTCTTT. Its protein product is CASSFRGLTEAFF.

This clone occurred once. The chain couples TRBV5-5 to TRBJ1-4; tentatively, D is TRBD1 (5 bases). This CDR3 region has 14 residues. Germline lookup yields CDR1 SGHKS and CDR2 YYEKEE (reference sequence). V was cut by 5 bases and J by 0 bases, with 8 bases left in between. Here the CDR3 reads CASRRDATNEKLFF. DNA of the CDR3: TGTGCCAGCAGGAGGGACGCAACTAATGAAAAACTGTTTTTT.

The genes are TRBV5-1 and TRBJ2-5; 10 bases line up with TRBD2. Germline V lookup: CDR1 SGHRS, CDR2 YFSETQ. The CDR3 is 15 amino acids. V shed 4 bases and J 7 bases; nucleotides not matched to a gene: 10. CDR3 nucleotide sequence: TGCGCCAGCAGCGCTGCCGGGACTAGCGAGGGGACCCAGTACTTC. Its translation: CASSAAGTSEGTQYF.

CDR3 protein: CASSANRPQETQYF. CDR3 sequence (DNA): TGTGCCAGCAGTGCGAATCGGCCACAAGAGACCCAGTACTTC. The chain combines TRBV2 with TRBJ2-5; D uncertain. CDR1 is SNHLY, CDR2 FYNNEI, per germline. The V gene lost 4 bases and the J gene lost 2 bases, with 11 bases spanning the gap. CDR3 size: 14 residues.

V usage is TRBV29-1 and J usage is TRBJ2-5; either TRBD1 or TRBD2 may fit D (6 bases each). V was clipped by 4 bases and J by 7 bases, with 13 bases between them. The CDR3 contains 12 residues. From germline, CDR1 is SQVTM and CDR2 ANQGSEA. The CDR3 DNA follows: TGCAGCGTTGCGCCGGGGGCGGGGACCCAGTACTTC. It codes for CSVAPGAGTQYF.

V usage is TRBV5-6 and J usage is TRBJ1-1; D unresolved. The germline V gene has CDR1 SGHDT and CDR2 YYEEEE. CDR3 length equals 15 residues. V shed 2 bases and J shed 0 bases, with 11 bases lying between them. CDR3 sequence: CASSFGLGLNTEAFF. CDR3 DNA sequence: TGTGCCAGCAGCTTTGGGCTTGGGTTGAACACTGAAGCTTTCTTT.

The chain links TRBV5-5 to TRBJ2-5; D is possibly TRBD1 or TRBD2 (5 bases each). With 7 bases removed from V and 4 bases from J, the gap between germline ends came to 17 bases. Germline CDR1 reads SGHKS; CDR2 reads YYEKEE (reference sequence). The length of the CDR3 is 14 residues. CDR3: CASFTGTPGETQYF. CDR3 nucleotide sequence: TGTGCCAGCTTTACCGGGACCCCGGGAGAGACCCAGTACTTC.

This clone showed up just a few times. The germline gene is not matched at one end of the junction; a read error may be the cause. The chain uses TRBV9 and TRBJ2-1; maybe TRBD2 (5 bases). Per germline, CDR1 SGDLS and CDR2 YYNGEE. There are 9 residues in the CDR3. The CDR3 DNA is TGTGCCAGCAGCCCCCGGGAAATCTTC. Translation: CASSPREIF.

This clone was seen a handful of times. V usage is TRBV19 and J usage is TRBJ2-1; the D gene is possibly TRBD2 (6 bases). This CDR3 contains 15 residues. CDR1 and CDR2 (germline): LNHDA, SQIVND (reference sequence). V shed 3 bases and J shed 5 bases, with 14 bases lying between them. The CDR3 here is CASSIHGDLNNEQFF. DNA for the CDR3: TGTGCCAGTAGTATTCACGGGGACTTGAACAATGAGCAGTTCTTC.

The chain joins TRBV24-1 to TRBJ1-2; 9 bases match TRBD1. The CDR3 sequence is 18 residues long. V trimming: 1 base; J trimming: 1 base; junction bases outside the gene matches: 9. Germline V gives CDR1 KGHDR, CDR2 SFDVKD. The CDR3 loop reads CATSDFRDREGSNYGYTF. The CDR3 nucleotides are TGTGCCACCAGTGATTTCCGGGACAGGGAAGGGAGTAACTATGGCTACACCTTC.

The CDR3 DNA reads TGTGCCAGTATCCCAGACAGGGGGTTCGGTGGCTACACCTTC. Translating gives CASIPDRGFGGYTF. The chain couples TRBV19 to TRBJ1-2, with TRBD1 matching 9 bases. This CDR3 region has 14 residues. Per the germline V gene, CDR1 is LNHDA and CDR2 is SQIVND (reference sequence). The V gene end was trimmed by 7 bases and the J gene end by 7 bases; junction bases not matched to a gene: 10.

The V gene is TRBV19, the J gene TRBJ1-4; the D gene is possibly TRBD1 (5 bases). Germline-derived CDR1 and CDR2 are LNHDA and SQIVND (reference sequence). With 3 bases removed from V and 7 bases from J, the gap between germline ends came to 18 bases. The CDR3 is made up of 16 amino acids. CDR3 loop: CASSIQGDEDSEKLFF. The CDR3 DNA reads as TGTGCCAGTAGTATCCAAGGGGACGAAGATAGTGAAAAACTGTTTTTT. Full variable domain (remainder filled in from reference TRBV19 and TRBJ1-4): DGGITQSPKYLFRKEGQNVTLSCEQNLNHDAMYWYRQDPGQGLRLIYYSQIVNDFQKGDIAEGYSVSREKKESFPLTVTSAQKNPTAFYLCASSIQGDEDSEKLFFGSGTQLSVL.

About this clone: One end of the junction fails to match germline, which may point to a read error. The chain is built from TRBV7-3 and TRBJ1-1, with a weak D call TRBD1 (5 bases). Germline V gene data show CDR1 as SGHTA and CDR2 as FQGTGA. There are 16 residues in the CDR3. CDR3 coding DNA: TGTGCCAGCAGCGTCCGGGGCGGCCTTGGGAACGCTGAAGCTTTCTTT. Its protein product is CASSVRGGLGNAEAFF.

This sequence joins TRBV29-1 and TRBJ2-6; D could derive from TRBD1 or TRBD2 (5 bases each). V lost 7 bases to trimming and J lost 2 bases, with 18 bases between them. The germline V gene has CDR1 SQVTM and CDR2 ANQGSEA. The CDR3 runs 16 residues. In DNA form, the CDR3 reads TGCAGCGCCCAATATGGGGGTGGGACTGGGGCCAACGTCCTGACTTTC. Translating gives CSAQYGGGTGANVLTF.

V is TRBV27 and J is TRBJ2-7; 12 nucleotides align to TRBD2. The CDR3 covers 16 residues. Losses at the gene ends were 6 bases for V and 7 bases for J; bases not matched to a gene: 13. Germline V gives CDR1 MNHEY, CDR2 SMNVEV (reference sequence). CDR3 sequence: CASSQTSGGIQWEQYF. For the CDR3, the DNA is TGTGCCAGCAGCCAGACTAGCGGGGGAATTCAGTGGGAGCAGTACTTC.

The CDR3 sequence is CASSLSGTETQYF. The CDR3 DNA reads TGCGCCAGCAGCTTGTCAGGGACGGAGACCCAGTACTTC. The chain uses TRBV5-1 and TRBJ2-5, with D perhaps being TRBD1 or TRBD2 (5 bases each). Germline-derived CDR1 and CDR2 are SGHRS and YFSETQ. The CDR3 consists of 13 residues. Trimming cost V 1 base and J 5 bases, with 9 bases left between them.

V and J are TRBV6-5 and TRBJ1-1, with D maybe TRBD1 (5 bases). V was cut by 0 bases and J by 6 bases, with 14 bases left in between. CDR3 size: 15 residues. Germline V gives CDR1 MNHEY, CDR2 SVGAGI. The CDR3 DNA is TGTGCCAGCAGTTACTCATTCGGGGCAGATGCTGAAGCTTTCTTT. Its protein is CASSYSFGADAEAFF.

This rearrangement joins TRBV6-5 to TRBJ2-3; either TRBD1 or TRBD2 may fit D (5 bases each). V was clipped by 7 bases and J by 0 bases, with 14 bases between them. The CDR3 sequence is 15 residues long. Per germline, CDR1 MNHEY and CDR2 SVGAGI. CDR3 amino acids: CASTGLGTSTDTQYF. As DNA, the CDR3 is TGTGCCAGCACCGGGCTAGGGACCAGCACAGATACGCAGTATTTT.

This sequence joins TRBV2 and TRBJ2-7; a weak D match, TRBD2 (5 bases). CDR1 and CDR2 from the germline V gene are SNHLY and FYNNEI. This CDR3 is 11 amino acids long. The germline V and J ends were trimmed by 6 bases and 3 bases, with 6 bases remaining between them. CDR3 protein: CASRRDYEQYF. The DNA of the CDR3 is TGTGCCAGCAGGAGGGACTACGAGCAGTACTTC.

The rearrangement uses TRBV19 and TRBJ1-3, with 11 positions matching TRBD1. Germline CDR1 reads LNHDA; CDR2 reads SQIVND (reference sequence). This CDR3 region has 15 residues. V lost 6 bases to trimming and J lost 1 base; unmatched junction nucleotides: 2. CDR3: CASRGQGVSGNTIYF. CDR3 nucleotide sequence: TGTGCCAGTAGGGGACAGGGGGTTTCTGGAAACACCATATATTTT.

The CDR3 DNA sequence: TGTGCCAGCAGGACAGGGTGGGTAGGCGAGCAGTACTTC. Translation gives CASRTGWVGEQYF. This chain connects TRBV12-3 or TRBV12-4 to TRBJ2-7; 7 nucleotides agree with TRBD1. J lost 6 bases, V lost 6 bases, and 8 bases had no gene match. CDR3 length equals 13 residues.

DNA for the CDR3: TGTGCCAGCAGCTCCCGGACTAGCGGGGGGCCTGTGATAAGCACAGATACGCAGTATTTT. This gives the protein CASSSRTSGGPVISTDTQYF. The rearrangement joins TRBV11-3 to TRBJ2-3; TRBD2 matches at 14 bases. V dropped 4 bases and J dropped 0; count of bases not matched to a gene: 12. The CDR3 has 20 amino acids. Germline V gene data show CDR1 as SGHNT and CDR2 as YENEEA.

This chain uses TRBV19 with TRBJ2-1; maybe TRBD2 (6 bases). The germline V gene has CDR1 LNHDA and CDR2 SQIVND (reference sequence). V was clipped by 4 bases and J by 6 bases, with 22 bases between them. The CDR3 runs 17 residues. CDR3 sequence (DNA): TGTGCCAGTAGTAACGAAGTAGCGGCCGAACCCGTCAATGAGCAGTTCTTC. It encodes CASSNEVAAEPVNEQFF.

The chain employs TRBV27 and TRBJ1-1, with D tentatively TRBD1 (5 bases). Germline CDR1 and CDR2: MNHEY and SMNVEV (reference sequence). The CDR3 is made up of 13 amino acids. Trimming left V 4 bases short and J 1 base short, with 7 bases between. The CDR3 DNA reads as TGTGCCAGCAGTTGGCAGGGGAACACTGAAGCTTTCTTT. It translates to CASSWQGNTEAFF.

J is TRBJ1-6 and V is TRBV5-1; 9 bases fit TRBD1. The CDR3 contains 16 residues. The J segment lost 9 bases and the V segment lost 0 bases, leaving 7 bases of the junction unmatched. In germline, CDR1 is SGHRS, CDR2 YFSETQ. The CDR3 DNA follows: TGCGCCAGCAGCTTGGAAGGACAGGGGAATGGTTCACCCCTCCACTTT. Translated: CASSLEGQGNGSPLHF.

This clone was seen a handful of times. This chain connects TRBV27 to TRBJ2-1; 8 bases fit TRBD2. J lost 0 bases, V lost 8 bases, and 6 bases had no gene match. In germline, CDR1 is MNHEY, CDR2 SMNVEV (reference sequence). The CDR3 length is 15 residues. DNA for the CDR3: TGTGCCAGCGGTACTAGCGGCCCCTCCTACAATGAGCAGTTCTTC. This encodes CASGTSGPSYNEQFF.

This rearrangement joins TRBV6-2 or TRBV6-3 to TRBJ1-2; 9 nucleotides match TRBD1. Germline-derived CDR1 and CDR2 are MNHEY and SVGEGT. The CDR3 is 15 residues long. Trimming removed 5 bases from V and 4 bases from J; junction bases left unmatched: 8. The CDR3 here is CASSPGTGRGYGYTF. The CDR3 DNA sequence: TGTGCCAGCAGTCCCGGGACAGGGAGAGGCTATGGCTACACCTTC.

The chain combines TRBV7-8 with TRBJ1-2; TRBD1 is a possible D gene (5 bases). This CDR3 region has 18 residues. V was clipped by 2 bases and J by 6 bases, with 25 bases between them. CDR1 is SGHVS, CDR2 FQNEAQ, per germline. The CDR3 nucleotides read TGTGCCAGCAGCTTACGATTCGCGAGGGATCTATTACAGGATGGCTACACCTTC. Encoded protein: CASSLRFARDLLQDGYTF.

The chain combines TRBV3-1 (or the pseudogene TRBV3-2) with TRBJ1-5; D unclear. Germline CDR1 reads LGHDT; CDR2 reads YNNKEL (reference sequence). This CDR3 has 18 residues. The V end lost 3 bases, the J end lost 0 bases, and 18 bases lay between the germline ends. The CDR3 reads CASSQAVPGRYSNQPQHF. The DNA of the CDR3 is TGTGCCAGCAGCCAGGCCGTTCCGGGCAGGTATAGCAATCAGCCCCAGCATTTT.

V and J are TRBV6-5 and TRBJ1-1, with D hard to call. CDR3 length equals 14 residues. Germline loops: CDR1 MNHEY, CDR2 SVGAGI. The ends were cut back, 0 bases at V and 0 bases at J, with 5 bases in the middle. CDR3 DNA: TGTGCCAGCAGTTACTCGGCCATGAACACTGAAGCTTTCTTT. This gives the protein CASSYSAMNTEAFF.

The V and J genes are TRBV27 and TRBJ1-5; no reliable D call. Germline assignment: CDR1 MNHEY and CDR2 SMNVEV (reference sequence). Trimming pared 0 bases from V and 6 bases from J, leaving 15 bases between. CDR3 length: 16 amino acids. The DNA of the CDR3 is TGTGCCAGCAGTTTATCAGGGATCCGCGCAGGTCAGCCCCAGCATTTT. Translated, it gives CASSLSGIRAGQPQHF.